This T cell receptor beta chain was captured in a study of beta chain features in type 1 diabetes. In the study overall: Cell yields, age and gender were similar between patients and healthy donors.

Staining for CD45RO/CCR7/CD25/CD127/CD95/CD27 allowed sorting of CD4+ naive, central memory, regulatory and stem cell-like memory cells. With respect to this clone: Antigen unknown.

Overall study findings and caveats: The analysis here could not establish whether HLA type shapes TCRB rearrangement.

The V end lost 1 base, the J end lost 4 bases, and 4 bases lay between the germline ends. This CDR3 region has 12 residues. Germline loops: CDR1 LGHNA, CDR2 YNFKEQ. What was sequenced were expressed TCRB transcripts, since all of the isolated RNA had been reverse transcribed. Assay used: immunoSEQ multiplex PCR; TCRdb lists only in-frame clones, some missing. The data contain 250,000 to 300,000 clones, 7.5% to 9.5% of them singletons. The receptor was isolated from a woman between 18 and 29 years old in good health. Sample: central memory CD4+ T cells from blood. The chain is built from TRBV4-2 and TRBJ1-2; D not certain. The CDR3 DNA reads TGTGCCAGCAGCCAAGCCAGCTATGGCTACACCTTC. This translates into CASSQASYGYTF.